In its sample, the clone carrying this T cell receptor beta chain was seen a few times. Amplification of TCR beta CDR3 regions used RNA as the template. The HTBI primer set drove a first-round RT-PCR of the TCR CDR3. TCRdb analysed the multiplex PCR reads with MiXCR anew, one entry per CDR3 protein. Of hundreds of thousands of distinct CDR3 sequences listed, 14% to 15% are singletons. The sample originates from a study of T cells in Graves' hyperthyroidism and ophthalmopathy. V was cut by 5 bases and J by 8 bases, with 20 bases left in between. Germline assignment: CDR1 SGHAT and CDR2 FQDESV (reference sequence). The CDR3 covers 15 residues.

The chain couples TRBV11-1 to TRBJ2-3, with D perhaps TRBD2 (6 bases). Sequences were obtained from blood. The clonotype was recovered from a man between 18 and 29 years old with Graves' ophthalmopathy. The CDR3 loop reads CASSAQTSFAGTQYF. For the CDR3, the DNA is TGTGCCAGCAGCGCCCAGACTAGTTTTGCAGGTACGCAGTATTTT. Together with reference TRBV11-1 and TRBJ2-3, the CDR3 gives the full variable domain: EAEVAQSPRYKITEKSQAVAFWCDPISGHATLYWYRQILGQGPELLVQFQDESVVDDSQLPKDRFSAERLKGVDSTLKIQPAELGDSAMYLCASSAQTSFAGTQYFGPGTRLTVL.